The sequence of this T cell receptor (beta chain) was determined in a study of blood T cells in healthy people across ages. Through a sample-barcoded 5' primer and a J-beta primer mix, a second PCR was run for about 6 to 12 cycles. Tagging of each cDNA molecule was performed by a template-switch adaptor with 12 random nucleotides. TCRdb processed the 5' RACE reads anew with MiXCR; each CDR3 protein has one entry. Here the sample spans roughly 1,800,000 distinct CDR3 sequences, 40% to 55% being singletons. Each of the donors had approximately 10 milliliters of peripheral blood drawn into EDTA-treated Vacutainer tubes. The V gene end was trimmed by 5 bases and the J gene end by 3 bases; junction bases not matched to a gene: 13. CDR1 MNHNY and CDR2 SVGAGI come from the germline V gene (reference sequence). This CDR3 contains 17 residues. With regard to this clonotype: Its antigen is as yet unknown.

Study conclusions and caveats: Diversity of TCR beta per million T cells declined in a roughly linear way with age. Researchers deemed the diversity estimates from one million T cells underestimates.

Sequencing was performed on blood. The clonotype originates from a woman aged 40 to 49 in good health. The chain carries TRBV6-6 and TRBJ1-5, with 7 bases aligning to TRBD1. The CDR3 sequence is CASSHGGAGGINQPQHF. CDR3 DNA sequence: TGTGCCAGCAGTCACGGCGGGGCAGGGGGTATCAATCAGCCCCAGCATTTT.